These 12 T cell receptor beta chains were sequenced from one sample in a study of T cells in Graves' hyperthyroidism and ophthalmopathy. RNA transcripts were the template for amplifying TCR beta CDR3 regions. First-round RT-PCR of the TCR CDR3 relied on the HTBI primer set. MiXCR was run by TCRdb on the multiplex PCR reads, yielding one entry per CDR3 protein. The sample lists 300,000 to 450,000 distinct CDR3 sequences; more than 11% were seen once. Sequenced: blood. Source of these receptors: a woman aged 55-70 years with Graves' hyperthyroidism.

This clonotype occurred many times. V usage is TRBV6-1 and J usage is TRBJ2-1; 9 bases agree with TRBD2. CDR3 length: 15 residues. With V trimmed by 6 bases and J by 1 base, 4 bases remained unmatched. Germline values: CDR1 MNHNS, CDR2 SASEGT. CDR3 bases: TGTGCCAGCAGCCTTAGCGGGGGATCCTACAATGAGCAGTTCTTC. Amino acid sequence: CASSLSGGSYNEQFF.

This clonotype has ten or more counts. CDR3 DNA: TGTGCCAGCAGTTTAAGTAGTGTGGTGGACAAATGGTCGCCCCTCCACTTT. It is translated as CASSLSSVVDKWSPLHF. The chain employs TRBV27 and TRBJ1-6; tentative D call: TRBD1 (5 bases). There are 17 residues in the CDR3. Germline assignment: CDR1 MNHEY and CDR2 SMNVEV (reference sequence). Trimming removed 2 bases from V and 13 bases from J, with 24 bases in between.

This clonotype has a count of ten or more. CDR3 residues: CAWSVKGLNTEAFF. As DNA, the CDR3 is TGTGCCTGGAGTGTAAAGGGGCTAAACACTGAAGCTTTCTTT. V and J are TRBV30 and TRBJ1-1; the D gene is possibly TRBD1 (5 bases). In germline, CDR1 is GTSNPN, CDR2 SVGIG (reference sequence). V gave up 0 bases and J gave up 2 bases, with 10 bases separating them. This CDR3 contains 14 residues.

At least ten counts were recorded for this clonotype. The chain couples TRBV10-3 to TRBJ1-2, with D possibly being TRBD1 (6 bases). Germline loops: CDR1 ENHRY, CDR2 SYGVKD. The CDR3 sequence is 15 residues long. V lost 2 bases, J lost 8 bases, and 18 bases lay in between. In DNA form, the CDR3 reads TGTGCCATCAGTGAGAACCCCACGGGGGCCGGCGGCTACACCTTC. Amino acids: CAISENPTGAGGYTF.

This clonotype appeared many times. The chain joins TRBV18 to TRBJ2-5, with no clear D. This CDR3 has 13 residues. Germline CDR1 and CDR2: KGHSH and LQKENI. Trimming removed 3 bases at V and 0 bases at J, with 5 bases between. Written as DNA, the CDR3 is TGTGCCAGCTCACCTGGACACCAAGAGACCCAGTACTTC. Protein product: CASSPGHQETQYF. The whole variable domain, filled in from reference TRBV18 and TRBJ2-5, reads NAGVMQNPRHLVRRRGQEARLRCSPMKGHSHVYWYRQLPEEGLKFMVYLQKENIIDESGMPKERFSAEFPKEGPSILRIQQVVRGDSAAYFCASSPGHQETQYFGPGTRLLVL.

This clonotype was seen many times. This chain connects TRBV30 to TRBJ2-1; D is uncertain. This CDR3 contains 13 residues. Germline V gene lookup returns CDR1 GTSNPN and CDR2 SVGIG (reference sequence). V was cut by 1 base and J by 6 bases, with 10 bases left in between. The CDR3 here is CAWSDRWGNEQFF. The CDR3 DNA reads as TGTGCCTGGAGTGACAGATGGGGCAATGAGCAGTTCTTC.

This clonotype has more than one count but fewer than ten. V is TRBV7-8 and J is TRBJ2-5, with D perhaps matching TRBD1 or TRBD2 (5 bases each). In germline, CDR1 is SGHVS, CDR2 FQNEAQ. V shed 5 bases and J shed 7 bases, with 14 bases lying between them. This CDR3 has 13 residues. DNA of the CDR3: TGTGCCAGCAGCGGGACCGCGGTCGGGACCCAGTACTTC. This encodes CASSGTAVGTQYF.

This clonotype was seen many times. A junction end diverges from the germline sequence, so it may reflect a read error. The genes are TRBV7-7 and TRBJ2-3; D is ambiguous. The length of the CDR3 is 13 residues. The V gene's germline CDR1 is SSHAT and CDR2 FNYEAQ (reference sequence). CDR3 protein: CASSLSDTDTQYF. The DNA for the CDR3 is TGTGCTAGCAGCTTGAGTGACACAGATACGCAGTATTTT.

This clonotype was counted at least ten times. The chain couples TRBV3-1 to TRBJ2-1; the match to TRBD2 covers 11 bases. This CDR3 is 17 amino acids long. Germline assignment: CDR1 LGHDT and CDR2 YNNKEL (reference sequence). Germline trimming cut 2 bases from V and 3 bases from J; bases unmatched to any gene: 6. As DNA, the CDR3 is TGTGCCAGCAGCCAACAAACCGGGACTAGCGGCTACAATGAGCAGTTCTTC. The encoded protein is CASSQQTGTSGYNEQFF.

The chain uses TRBV20-1 and TRBJ2-5, with D perhaps matching TRBD1 or TRBD2 (5 bases each). The V end lost 3 bases, the J end lost 7 bases, and 18 bases lay between the germline ends. Per the germline V gene, CDR1 is DFQATT and CDR2 is SNEGSKA (reference sequence). The CDR3 contains 14 residues. This CDR3 is CSASLLDRWGTQYF. CDR3 DNA: TGCAGTGCTAGTTTACTAGACAGATGGGGGACCCAGTACTTC.

V and J are TRBV19 and TRBJ1-5; D uncertain. The CDR3 spans 14 residues. V was clipped by 5 bases and J by 6 bases, with 14 bases between them. Germline CDR1 and CDR2: LNHDA and SQIVND (reference sequence). The CDR3 DNA follows: TGTGCCAGTAGTGTAGGCCCACGCGGTCAGCCCCAGCATTTT. Translating gives CASSVGPRGQPQHF.

This clonotype was observed a single time. This chain links TRBV20-1 with TRBJ1-4, with 9 bases identical to TRBD1. Germline V gene data show CDR1 as DFQATT and CDR2 as SNEGSKA (reference sequence). The V gene end was trimmed by 2 bases and the J gene end by 8 bases; junction bases not matched to a gene: 9. This CDR3 is built from 15 residues. CDR3 loop: CSARPGTGIGEKLFF. CDR3 DNA sequence: TGCAGTGCTAGACCCGGGACAGGGATTGGGGAAAAACTGTTTTTT.